This is a list of T cell receptor beta chains from one sample in a study of blood T cell repertoires in COVID-19. The assay was immunoSEQ multiplex PCR, and TCRdb's table has in-frame clones only and misses some. The sample includes about 250,000 clones, roughly 86% of them seen just once. Sequencing was performed on peripheral blood. These receptors were collected from an elderly woman with COVID-19, enrolled during active disease. CDR3s include the opening cysteine and the closing phenylalanine or tryptophan. Each record gives: J gene, D gene, V gene, clone size, CDR3 DNA, CDR3 protein. D genes are given only for firm matches. The size field is filled for only some rows; it gives once, few, many or a size class.

J: TRBJ1-3; D: .; V: TRBV7-2; size: .; DNA: TGTGCCAGCAGCTTAAAAGGGGGATCTGGAAACACCATATATTTT; CDR3: CASSLKGGSGNTIYF
J: TRBJ2-5; D: TRBD2; V: TRBV5-1; size: once; DNA: TGCGCCAGCAGCACCGGACTAGCGGGGGGTGGAGAGACCCAGTACTTC; CDR3: CASSTGLAGGGETQYF
J: TRBJ1-5; D: .; V: TRBV27; size: once; DNA: TGTGCCAGCAGTTTCACAGGGATCAATCAGCCCCAGCATTTT; CDR3: CASSFTGINQPQHF
J: TRBJ1-6; D: .; V: TRBV3-1/TRBV3-2; size: .; DNA: TGTGCCAGCAGCCAGCAGGGGTATAATTCACCCCTCCACTTT; CDR3: CASSQQGYNSPLHF
J: TRBJ1-3; D: TRBD1; V: TRBV27; size: .; DNA: TGTGCCAGCAGTTTGGGGACAGGGAGCTCTGGAAACACCATATATTTT; CDR3: CASSLGTGSSGNTIYF
J: TRBJ1-1; D: .; V: TRBV11-2; size: .; DNA: TGTGCCAGCAGCGGGTGGAGAAAGGGAGGGAACACTGAAGCTTTCTTT; CDR3: CASSGWRKGGNTEAFF
J: TRBJ1-1; D: .; V: TRBV7-9; size: .; DNA: TGTGCCAGCAGCTTAAACGGGGGGACCGGAGAAGCTTTCTTT; CDR3: CASSLNGGTGEAFF
J: TRBJ1-2; D: .; V: TRBV10-3; size: .; DNA: TGTGCCATCACAAGGGAAGGGGATAGCTATGGCTACACCTTC; CDR3: CAITREGDSYGYTF
J: TRBJ2-2; D: TRBD1; V: TRBV4-2; size: few; DNA: TGTGCCAGCAGCCAACGGGACAGTAAGGTCACCGGGGAGCTGTTTTTT; CDR3: CASSQRDSKVTGELFF
J: TRBJ1-3; D: TRBD1; V: TRBV6-6; size: .; DNA: TGTGCCAGCAGTTACGTTCAGGGGGCTAGAAACACCATATATTTT; CDR3: CASSYVQGARNTIYF
J: TRBJ1-1; D: .; V: TRBV19; size: .; DNA: TGTGCCAGTAGTATTTTTGCGGGTCTGGGGAACACTGAAGCTTTCTTT; CDR3: CASSIFAGLGNTEAFF
J: TRBJ2-1; D: .; V: TRBV18; size: .; DNA: TGTGCCACCTCAACGGGTTTTTCCTACAATGAGCAGTTCTTC; CDR3: CATSTGFSYNEQFF
J: TRBJ1-3; D: TRBD1; V: TRBV6-2/TRBV6-3; size: .; DNA: TGTGCCAGCAGTTCCCGGACAGGACTGGGAAACACCATATATTTT; CDR3: CASSSRTGLGNTIYF
J: TRBJ1-2; D: TRBD1; V: TRBV6-1; size: few; DNA: TGTGCCAGCAGTGTTCTTGGGACAGGGGGGGAGATTGGCTACACCTTC; CDR3: CASSVLGTGGEIGYTF
J: TRBJ2-1; D: TRBD1; V: TRBV25-1; size: .; DNA: TGTGCCAGCACCCGACTGGGGACAGGGGGCATCGGGGAGCAGTTCTTC; CDR3: CASTRLGTGGIGEQFF
J: TRBJ1-1; D: .; V: TRBV7-2; size: .; DNA: TGTGCCAGCACCTTTCGGCAGTCAACTCGAGGGACTGAAGCTTTCTTT; CDR3: CASTFRQSTRGTEAFF
J: TRBJ1-3; D: TRBD1; V: TRBV29-1; size: .; DNA: TGCAGCGTTGTTCTAGGCAGGGGGGGAAACACCATATATTTT; CDR3: CSVVLGRGGNTIYF
J: TRBJ1-5; D: .; V: TRBV18; size: .; DNA: TGTGCCAGCTCACCATCAGGGGATCAGCCCCAGCATTTT; CDR3: CASSPSGDQPQHF
J: TRBJ1-4; D: .; V: TRBV5-1; size: .; DNA: TGCGCCAGCAGCTTGGCCCCAGGGAATGATGGATCTAATGAAAAACTGTTTTTT; CDR3: CASSLAPGNDGSNEKLFF
J: TRBJ1-1; D: .; V: TRBV30; size: .; DNA: TGTGCCTGGAACGAACAGTTAGTGACTGAAGCTTTCTTT; CDR3: CAWNEQLVTEAFF
J: TRBJ2-5; D: TRBD2; V: TRBV7-2; size: .; DNA: TGTGCCAGCAGCTTAGCGGCTAGCGGGGGTTTCAGGGAGACCCAGTACTTC; CDR3: CASSLAASGGFRETQYF
J: TRBJ2-5; D: TRBD1; V: TRBV5-1; size: .; DNA: TGCGCCAGCAGCTGGGGACAGGACCAAGAGACCCAGTACTTC; CDR3: CASSWGQDQETQYF
J: TRBJ1-2; D: TRBD1; V: TRBV6-5; size: .; DNA: TGTGCCAGCAGCCGAGACAGGGGAAACTATGGCTACACCTTC; CDR3: CASSRDRGNYGYTF
J: TRBJ1-2; D: TRBD1; V: TRBV3-1/TRBV3-2; size: .; DNA: TGTGCCAGCAGCCCAACTACAGGGGTGGGCGGCTACACCTTC; CDR3: CASSPTTGVGGYTF
J: TRBJ1-4; D: TRBD1; V: TRBV2; size: .; DNA: TGTGCCAGCAATCTTAGGGGACAGCTTAATGAAAAACTGTTTTTT; CDR3: CASNLRGQLNEKLFF
J: TRBJ1-6; D: .; V: TRBV2; size: .; DNA: TGTGCCAGCAGTGATTACAGTGGCGGGTTTAATTCACCCCTCCACTTT; CDR3: CASSDYSGGFNSPLHF
J: TRBJ1-2; D: TRBD1; V: TRBV10-3; size: .; DNA: TGTGCCATCAGGAACAGGGGGCCGACGGATGGCTACACCTTC; CDR3: CAIRNRGPTDGYTF
J: TRBJ1-5; D: .; V: TRBV28; size: .; DNA: TGTGCCAGCAGTGGGGGGGTGATTGGGAATCAGCCCCAGCATTTT; CDR3: CASSGGVIGNQPQHF
J: TRBJ1-2; D: TRBD1; V: TRBV6-2/TRBV6-3; size: few; DNA: TGTGCCAGCAGTGAGGACAGGTACTATGGCTACACCTTC; CDR3: CASSEDRYYGYTF
J: TRBJ1-2; D: TRBD1; V: TRBV5-4; size: .; DNA: TGTGCCAGCAGCCCCGGGACAGGGGTTCCCTATGGCTACACCTTC; CDR3: CASSPGTGVPYGYTF
J: TRBJ1-5; D: .; V: TRBV18; size: .; DNA: TGTGCCAGCTCACCGACCGTTTCGGGTTATAGCAATCAGCCCCAGCATTTT; CDR3: CASSPTVSGYSNQPQHF
J: TRBJ2-7; D: TRBD2; V: TRBV2; size: .; DNA: TGTGCCAGCAGGGCCCTAGCGGGGAAATACGAGCAGTACTTC; CDR3: CASRALAGKYEQYF
J: TRBJ1-2; D: .; V: TRBV19; size: .; DNA: TGTGCCAGTAGTATTTACAACAGCTTGAGCTATGGCTACACCTTC; CDR3: CASSIYNSLSYGYTF
J: TRBJ2-3; D: TRBD1; V: TRBV10-1; size: .; DNA: TGCGCCAGCAGTCGGACAGGGGGTACAGATACGCAGTATTTT; CDR3: CASSRTGGTDTQYF
J: TRBJ2-5; D: TRBD1; V: TRBV9; size: .; DNA: TGTGCCAGCAGCGCCCGGACAGGGGCGGCTTGGGAGACCCAGTACTTC; CDR3: CASSARTGAAWETQYF
J: TRBJ1-1; D: .; V: TRBV14; size: .; DNA: TGTGCCAGCAGCCAAAGCCGACAGATCGGGGACATGGGCACTGAAGCTTTCTTT; CDR3: CASSQSRQIGDMGTEAFF
J: TRBJ2-3; D: TRBD2; V: TRBV18; size: .; DNA: TGTGCCAGCTCACCCAAACTAGCGGGGGGCTTATCTAGCACAGATACGCAGTATTTT; CDR3: CASSPKLAGGLSSTDTQYF
J: TRBJ1-1; D: .; V: TRBV12-3/TRBV12-4; size: .; DNA: TGTGCCAGCAGTTTAAGCGGGCTGGGAGCTTTCTTT; CDR3: CASSLSGLGAFF
J: TRBJ2-5; D: .; V: TRBV11-2; size: .; DNA: TGTGCCAGCAGCTTTCAATCGGGGCAAGAGACCCAGTACTTC; CDR3: CASSFQSGQETQYF
J: TRBJ1-5; D: .; V: TRBV2; size: .; DNA: TGTGCCAGCAGCGCCTTGGTGGGGGGATCCGGCAATCAGCCCCAGCATTTT; CDR3: CASSALVGGSGNQPQHF
J: TRBJ1-6; D: .; V: TRBV9; size: .; DNA: TGTGCCAGCAGCGGCGCGGCCATCTATAATTCACCCCTCCACTTT; CDR3: CASSGAAIYNSPLHF
J: TRBJ2-3; D: .; V: TRBV4-1; size: .; DNA: TGCGCCAGCAGCCAAGACCCTCTGACATTCACAGATACGCAGTATTTT; CDR3: CASSQDPLTFTDTQYF
J: TRBJ2-2; D: TRBD2; V: TRBV7-2; size: once; DNA: TGTGCCAGCAGCTTTCGACTAGCGGGGGGGCTGAACACCGGGGAGCTGTTTTTT; CDR3: CASSFRLAGGLNTGELFF
J: TRBJ2-5; D: TRBD2; V: TRBV9; size: once; DNA: TGTGCCAGCAGCGTAGGGCTAGCGGGGGGGCCCGAGACCCAGTACTTC; CDR3: CASSVGLAGGPETQYF
J: TRBJ1-4; D: TRBD1; V: TRBV19; size: .; DNA: TGTGCCAGTAGTGTCCGGACAGGTGTAAATGAAAAACTGTTTTTT; CDR3: CASSVRTGVNEKLFF
J: TRBJ1-1; D: .; V: TRBV29-1; size: .; DNA: TGCAGCGTTGTGACAGGGAACACTGAAGCTTTCTTT; CDR3: CSVVTGNTEAFF